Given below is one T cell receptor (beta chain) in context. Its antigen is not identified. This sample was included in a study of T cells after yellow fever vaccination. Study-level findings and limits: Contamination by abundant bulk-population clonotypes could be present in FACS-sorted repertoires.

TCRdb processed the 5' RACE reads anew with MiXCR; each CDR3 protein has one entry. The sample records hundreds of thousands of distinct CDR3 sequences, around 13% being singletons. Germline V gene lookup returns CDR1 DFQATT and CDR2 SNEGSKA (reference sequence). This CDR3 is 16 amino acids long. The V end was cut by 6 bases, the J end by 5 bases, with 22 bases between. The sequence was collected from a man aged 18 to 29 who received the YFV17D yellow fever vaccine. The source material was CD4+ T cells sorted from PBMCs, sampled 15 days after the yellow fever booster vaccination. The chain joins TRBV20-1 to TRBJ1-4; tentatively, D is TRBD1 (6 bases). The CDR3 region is CSARGDTASENEKLFF. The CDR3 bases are TGCAGTGCCCGGGGGGACACAGCAAGCGAGAATGAAAAACTGTTTTTT.